This section outlines one TCR beta chain sequence together with its context. Germline CDR1 SEHNR, CDR2 FQNEAQ (reference sequence). V lost 4 bases, J lost 1 base, and 13 bases lay in between. The CDR3 contains 15 residues. Using immunoSEQ multiplex PCR, the repertoire was profiled, and TCRdb retains in-frame clones only, with some absent. Of some 81,000 clones listed, 90% to 95% were seen once; the top ten hold 4% to 5.5%. This record comes from a study of blood T cell repertoires in COVID-19. For the study at large: The United States, Italy and Spain supplied acute and convalescent COVID-19 samples.

The sample was peripheral blood. This chain joins TRBV7-9 and TRBJ1-1, with D perhaps TRBD1 (6 bases). The TCR originated in a human donor with active COVID-19. The donor label of this sample is uncertain. The CDR3 protein is CASSSDRSQNTEAFF. CDR3 in DNA: TGTGCCAGCAGCTCAGACAGGAGCCAGAACACTGAAGCTTTCTTT.